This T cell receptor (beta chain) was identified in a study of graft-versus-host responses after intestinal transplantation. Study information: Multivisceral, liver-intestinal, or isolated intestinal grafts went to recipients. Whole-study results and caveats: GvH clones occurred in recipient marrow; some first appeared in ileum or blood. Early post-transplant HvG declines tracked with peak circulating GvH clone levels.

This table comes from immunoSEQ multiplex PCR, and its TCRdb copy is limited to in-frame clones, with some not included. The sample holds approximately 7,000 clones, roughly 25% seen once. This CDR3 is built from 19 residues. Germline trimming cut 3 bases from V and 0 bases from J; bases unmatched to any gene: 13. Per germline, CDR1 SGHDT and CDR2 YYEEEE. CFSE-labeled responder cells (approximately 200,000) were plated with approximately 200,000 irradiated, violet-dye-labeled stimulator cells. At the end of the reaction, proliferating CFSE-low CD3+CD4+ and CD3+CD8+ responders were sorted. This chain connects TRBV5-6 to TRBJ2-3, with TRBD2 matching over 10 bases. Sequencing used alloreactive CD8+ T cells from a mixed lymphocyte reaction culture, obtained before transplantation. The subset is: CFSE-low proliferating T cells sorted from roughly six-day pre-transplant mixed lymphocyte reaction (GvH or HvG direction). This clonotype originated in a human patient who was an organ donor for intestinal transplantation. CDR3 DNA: TGTGCCAGCAGCTACTTACCGGGACTAGCGTCAATTAGCACAGATACGCAGTATTTT. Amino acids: CASSYLPGLASISTDTQYF.